This T cell receptor (beta chain) was captured by sequencing in a study of cytomegalovirus exposure and HLA in healthy donors. With 9 bases removed from V and 2 bases from J, the gap between germline ends came to 8 bases. The CDR3 sequence is 11 residues long. Germline values: CDR1 SGHRS, CDR2 YFSETQ. Findings and limits, study-wide: In a later analysis, TCR beta V- and J-gene trimming was associated with a missense DCLRE1C variant. One later analysis reportedly identified an Asian-associated ancestry cluster that showed fewer N-insertions than the roughly 600-donor mean.

Turning to this clone: Its antigen remains unknown.

PCR amplification relied on 60 Vbeta primers (plus 13 Jbeta primers). Clones were read by immunoSEQ multiplex PCR, and TCRdb kept only the in-frame ones, dropping some. The sample holds fewer than 200,000 clones, 75% to 85% seen once. The gene calls are TRBV5-1 and TRBJ2-5; D may be TRBD2 (6 bases). The sample consisted of PBMCs. The sequence derives from a female donor in good health and CMV-seronegative. The CDR3 loop reads CATREQETQYF. The CDR3 DNA is TGCGCCACCCGGGAGCAAGAGACCCAGTACTTC.